These 31 T cell receptor beta chains were all obtained from the same sample, sequenced in a study of beta chain features in type 1 diabetes. All of the isolated RNA was reverse transcribed, so expressed TCRB transcripts were sequenced. Using immunoSEQ multiplex PCR, the repertoire was profiled, and TCRdb retains in-frame clones only, with some absent. Of around 450,000 clones in the sample, roughly an eighth are singletons; the top ten hold 0.04% to 0.05%. Specimen: naive CD4+ T cells from blood. All receptors derive from a woman aged 18-29 years in good health.

The gene calls are TRBV9 and TRBJ2-5; perhaps TRBD2 as D (6 bases). V was trimmed by 1 base and J by 7 bases, leaving 11 bases between them. Germline-derived CDR1 and CDR2 are SGDLS and YYNGEE. This CDR3 comprises 13 residues. The CDR3 bases are TGTGCCAGCAGCGTAACGGTCGGGGGGACCCAGTACTTC. Its translation is CASSVTVGGTQYF.

This clone came up a few times. The gene calls are TRBV11-2 and TRBJ2-1, with no clear D. V was trimmed by 4 bases and J by 2 bases, leaving 6 bases between them. Germline V lookup: CDR1 SGHAT, CDR2 FQNNGV. This CDR3 has 13 residues. The DNA of the CDR3 is TGTGCCAGCAGCTATGGCGCCTACAATGAGCAGTTCTTC. Its protein is CASSYGAYNEQFF.

This clone has a single count. The chain carries TRBV14 and TRBJ1-1, with D uncertain. Germline loops: CDR1 SGHDN, CDR2 FVKESK. V lost 0 bases to trimming and J lost 9 bases, with 11 bases between them. The CDR3 length is 13 residues. CDR3 amino acids: CASSQDPGRKAFF. The DNA of the CDR3 is TGTGCCAGCAGCCAAGATCCGGGTAGAAAAGCTTTCTTT.

A few counts support this clone. The chain is built from TRBV23-1 and TRBJ2-6; D remains ambiguous. TRBV23-1 is an open reading frame whose function is uncertain. The length of the CDR3 is 16 residues. Trimming pared 1 base from V and 2 bases from J, leaving 9 bases between. In nucleotides, the CDR3 is TGCGCCAGCAGTCAATATCCAAAGCCTGGGGCCAACGTCCTGACTTTC. Its translation is CASSQYPKPGANVLTF.

This clone was counted a few times. As DNA, the CDR3 is TGTGCCAGCAGCCGTCGGGGACAGGGGGCTCTGGGTCTCGATTCACCCCTCCACTTT. It specifies CASSRRGQGALGLDSPLHF. The chain uses TRBV4-2 and TRBJ1-6, with 12 bases matching TRBD1. The CDR3 extends over 19 amino acids. With 4 bases clipped from V and 8 bases from J, the junction kept 15 bases outside the gene matches. The germline V gene has CDR1 LGHNA and CDR2 YNFKEQ.

A few counts support this clone. The rearrangement links TRBV4-1 to TRBJ2-5; a possible D gene is TRBD1 (6 bases). This CDR3 region has 16 residues. CDR1 is MGHRA and CDR2 is YSYEKL in the germline V gene. Trimming removed 1 base at V and 4 bases at J, with 16 bases between. The CDR3 protein is CASSQGKGEITETQYF. CDR3 DNA: TGCGCCAGCAGCCAAGGGAAGGGGGAGATCACAGAGACCCAGTACTTC.

The chain combines TRBV27 with TRBJ2-4; no clear D gene. This CDR3 is 13 amino acids long. Trimming shortened V by 7 bases and J by 5 bases, and 12 bases separated the two germline ends. Germline V gives CDR1 MNHEY, CDR2 SMNVEV (reference sequence). The CDR3 here is CASTKDGQNIQYF. DNA of the CDR3: TGTGCCAGCACCAAGGACGGACAAAACATTCAGTACTTC.

The chain carries TRBV7-6 and TRBJ2-3; D not certain. Germline-derived CDR1 and CDR2 are SGHVS and FNYEAQ. The CDR3 contains 12 residues. Trimming pared 2 bases from V and 4 bases from J, leaving 4 bases between. In DNA, the CDR3 is TGTGCCAGCAGCTTAACTGCAGATACGCAGTATTTT. Its protein product is CASSLTADTQYF.

This clone was counted between two and nine times. The chain joins TRBV7-2 to TRBJ2-5, with 10 bases fitting TRBD1. J gave up 5 bases and V 1 base, and 7 bases lay outside the gene matches. CDR3 length equals 16 residues. Germline V lookup: CDR1 SGHTA, CDR2 FQGNSA. CDR3 amino acids: CASSLGQGASGETQYF. The DNA for the CDR3 is TGTGCCAGCAGCTTAGGACAGGGGGCTAGTGGGGAGACCCAGTACTTC.

The V call is TRBV29-1, the J call TRBJ2-5; D ambiguous. Germline assignment: CDR1 SQVTM and CDR2 ANQGSEA. Trimming cost V 7 bases and J 2 bases, with 8 bases left between them. The CDR3 runs to 11 residues. CDR3 residues: CSGRTQETQYF. CDR3 in DNA: TGCAGCGGAAGGACGCAAGAGACCCAGTACTTC.

The V gene is TRBV7-9, the J gene TRBJ2-5; no clear D gene. V lost 2 bases to trimming and J lost 3 bases, with 7 bases between them. Looked up from germline, CDR1 is SEHNR and CDR2 is FQNEAQ (reference sequence). CDR3 length: 13 amino acids. The CDR3: CASSLISEETQYF. In DNA, the CDR3 is TGTGCCAGCAGCTTAATCTCCGAAGAGACCCAGTACTTC.

This chain connects TRBV6-1 to TRBJ2-7; possible D gene TRBD1, 5 bases. V was clipped by 5 bases and J by 4 bases, with 9 bases between them. Per the germline V gene, CDR1 is MNHNS and CDR2 is SASEGT. The CDR3 totals 12 residues. The CDR3 DNA follows: TGTGCCAGCAGTTCAAGACAGTACGAGCAGTACGTC. Translation: CASSSRQYEQYV.

This clone was seen a handful of times. The rearrangement uses TRBV5-1 and TRBJ2-5; D call uncertain. Trimming stripped 1 base from V and 5 bases from J, with 6 bases between. The germline CDR1 and CDR2 sequences are SGHRS and YFSETQ. This CDR3 region has 12 residues. DNA of the CDR3: TGCGCCAGCAGCTTGCTCCGGGAGACCCAGTACTTC. Its protein is CASSLLRETQYF.

This clone came up a few times. The V and J genes are TRBV5-1 and TRBJ2-3; 7 bases map to TRBD2. CDR1 and CDR2 from the germline V gene are SGHRS and YFSETQ. This CDR3 region has 15 residues. The ends lost 4 bases at V and 1 base at J; junction bases unmatched: 6. Here the CDR3 reads CASSLFTSGTDTQYF. The CDR3 nucleotides read TGCGCCAGCAGCCTTTTTACTAGCGGCACAGATACGCAGTATTTT.

The V and J genes are TRBV20-1 and TRBJ1-1, with D uncertain. In germline, CDR1 is DFQATT, CDR2 SNEGSKA (reference sequence). V lost 6 bases, J lost 5 bases, and 10 bases lay in between. The CDR3 is made up of 11 amino acids. The CDR3 region is CSAPQVTEAFF. Written as DNA, the CDR3 is TGCAGTGCGCCGCAGGTGACTGAAGCTTTCTTT.

The chain has TRBV4-1 and TRBJ2-3; 9 bases fit TRBD2. This CDR3 spans 14 amino acids. CDR1 is MGHRA and CDR2 is YSYEKL in the germline V gene. V dropped 2 bases and J dropped 3; count of bases not matched to a gene: 0. DNA for the CDR3: TGCGCCAGCAGCCAAAGCGGGGGGACAGATACGCAGTATTTT. It encodes CASSQSGGTDTQYF.

The chain joins TRBV29-1 to TRBJ2-3; 9 bases fit TRBD1. From germline, CDR1 is SQVTM and CDR2 ANQGSEA. The junction had 8 bases not matched to a gene; V was cut back by 8 bases and J by 2 bases. CDR3 length equals 14 residues. CDR3 loop: CSSGTGLFTDTQYF. The CDR3, as DNA: TGCAGCTCCGGGACAGGGCTCTTCACAGATACGCAGTATTTT.

There are a few counts of this clone. The chain is built from TRBV29-1 and TRBJ2-3; D is unclear. Trimming stripped 7 bases from V and 3 bases from J, with 11 bases between. This CDR3 spans 12 amino acids. Germline V gene lookup returns CDR1 SQVTM and CDR2 ANQGSEA. This CDR3 is CSAHGRTDTQYF. CDR3 DNA sequence: TGCAGCGCGCACGGCCGAACAGATACGCAGTATTTT.

This clone was counted only a few times. The CDR3 DNA follows: TGTGCCAGCAGCCGACCACAGGGAGGGGTCCCAGATACGCAGTATTTT. Amino acid sequence: CASSRPQGGVPDTQYF. The V gene is TRBV7-2, the J gene TRBJ2-3; the D gene is possibly TRBD2 (7 bases). CDR1 and CDR2 (germline): SGHTA, FQGNSA. Trimming removed 5 bases at V and 4 bases at J, with 19 bases between. There are 16 residues in the CDR3.

The V call is TRBV9, the J call TRBJ2-5; D may be TRBD2 (7 bases). The germline CDR1 and CDR2 sequences are SGDLS and YYNGEE. The ends were cut back, 7 bases at V and 2 bases at J, with 12 bases in the middle. The CDR3 contains 13 residues. The CDR3 region is CASARGAQETQYF. In DNA, the CDR3 is TGTGCCAGCGCTCGGGGGGCTCAAGAGACCCAGTACTTC.

This clone was counted only a few times. This chain connects TRBV7-9 to TRBJ2-1, with D possibly being TRBD1 or TRBD2 (5 bases each). CDR1 SEHNR and CDR2 FQNEAQ come from the germline V gene (reference sequence). CDR3 length: 15 residues. Trimming cost V 3 bases and J 6 bases, with 15 bases left between them. The CDR3 loop reads CASSFPQGVVNEQFF. CDR3 nucleotide sequence: TGTGCCAGCAGCTTTCCCCAGGGAGTCGTCAATGAGCAGTTCTTC.

This rearrangement joins TRBV15 to TRBJ1-5, with D unclear. The V end lost 0 bases, the J end lost 2 bases, and 8 bases lay between the germline ends. Germline CDR1 is LNHNV and CDR2 is YYDKDF (reference sequence). CDR3 length: 15 residues. In nucleotides, the CDR3 is TGTGCCACCAGCAGAGATCTTGGAGGCAATCAGCCCCAGCATTTT. Translated: CATSRDLGGNQPQHF.

This clone was recorded a few times. The genes are TRBV30 and TRBJ2-7, with D uncertain. Looked up from germline, CDR1 is GTSNPN and CDR2 is SVGIG (reference sequence). The CDR3 has 11 amino acids. V lost 2 bases to trimming and J lost 7 bases, with 9 bases between them. CDR3 sequence: CAWSLLREQYF. Here the CDR3 DNA reads TGTGCCTGGAGTCTCCTCAGAGAGCAGTACTTC. The complete variable domain, with remaining parts taken from reference TRBV30 and TRBJ2-7, reads SQTIHQWPATLVQPVGSPLSLECTVEGTSNPNLYWYRQAAGRGLQLLFYSVGIGQISSEVPQNLSASRPQDRQFILSSKKLLLSDSGFYLCAWSLLREQYFGPGTRLTVT.

This clone occurred a few times. This chain links TRBV25-1 with TRBJ1-1; D is perhaps TRBD1 (5 bases). Germline values: CDR1 MGHDK, CDR2 SYGVNS. The CDR3 length is 15 residues. Trimming took 6 bases from V and 0 from J, leaving 14 bases between them. CDR3: CASRGPRGMNTEAFF. CDR3 sequence (DNA): TGTGCCAGCAGAGGTCCGAGGGGAATGAACACTGAAGCTTTCTTT.

This clone occurred a few times. The chain uses TRBV4-1 and TRBJ2-1, with 7 bases matching TRBD1. J was trimmed by 0 bases and V by 3 bases; bases with no gene match: 5. CDR3 length: 16 amino acids. Germline CDR1 MGHRA, CDR2 YSYEKL. The CDR3: CASSHPGQFSYNEQFF. The CDR3 DNA is TGCGCCAGCAGCCACCCGGGACAGTTCTCCTACAATGAGCAGTTCTTC.

The chain recombines TRBV27 with TRBJ2-1, with TRBD2 identical over 11 bases. Germline-derived CDR1 and CDR2 are MNHEY and SMNVEV (reference sequence). This CDR3 comprises 15 residues. Losses at the gene ends were 4 bases for V and 9 bases for J; bases not matched to a gene: 8. The CDR3: CASSSSGGTLSEQFF. The CDR3 nucleotides read TGTGCCAGCAGTTCTAGCGGGGGGACGCTCTCTGAGCAGTTCTTC.

The genes are TRBV9 and TRBJ1-5, with D possibly TRBD1 on 5 matching bases. Trimming pared 3 bases from V and 0 bases from J, leaving 7 bases between. This CDR3 has 14 amino acids. Germline V gene data show CDR1 as SGDLS and CDR2 as YYNGEE. The CDR3 DNA sequence: TGTGCCAGCAGCGCAGACAGTAGCAATCAGCCCCAGCATTTT. Its translation is CASSADSSNQPQHF.

This clone was found a few times. This chain joins TRBV7-2 and TRBJ2-3, with D hard to call. Trimming pared 1 base from V and 1 base from J, leaving 9 bases between. The CDR3 totals 15 residues. Germline CDR1 and CDR2: SGHTA and FQGNSA. CDR3 DNA: TGTGCCAGCAGCTTAGAACCGGCCCGCACAGATACGCAGTATTTT. This sequence encodes CASSLEPARTDTQYF. Full variable domain (rest looked up from reference TRBV7-2 and TRBJ2-3): GAGVSQSPSNKVTEKGKDVELRCDPISGHTALYWYRQSLGQGLEFLIYFQGNSAPDKSGLPSDRFSAERTGGSVSTLTIQRTQQEDSAVYLCASSLEPARTDTQYFGPGTRLTVL.

This clone was seen more than once but under ten times. V is TRBV6-6 and J is TRBJ2-1; 9 nucleotides match TRBD1. V was clipped by 2 bases and J by 2 bases; unmatched bases: 4. Germline values: CDR1 MNHNY, CDR2 SVGAGI (reference sequence). The CDR3 totals 16 residues. The DNA of the CDR3 is TGTGCCAGCAGTTACCTGACAGGGGGAGCCTACAATGAGCAGTTCTTC. Protein product: CASSYLTGGAYNEQFF.

A few counts support this clone. The CDR3 here is CASSEWEGAEQYV. Written as DNA, the CDR3 is TGTGCCAGCAGTGAATGGGAGGGGGCCGAGCAGTACGTC. The V call is TRBV25-1, the J call TRBJ2-7; D might be TRBD1 or TRBD2, each matching 7 bases. Per germline, CDR1 MGHDK and CDR2 SYGVNS. Between the trimmed V and J ends, which lost 1 base and 6 bases, there was a span of 10 bases. This CDR3 comprises 13 residues.

The genes are TRBV7-6 and TRBJ2-5; a weak D match, TRBD2 (6 bases). Germline assignment: CDR1 SGHVS and CDR2 FNYEAQ. Trimming shortened V by 9 bases and J by 4 bases, and 24 bases separated the two germline ends. The CDR3 is 16 residues long. The CDR3 reads CASTSVRGPVPETQYF. DNA of the CDR3: TGTGCCAGTACCTCCGTGCGGGGTCCAGTCCCAGAGACCCAGTACTTC. Looking up the rest from reference TRBV7-6 and TRBJ2-5 gives the full variable domain: GAGVSQSPRYKVTKRGQDVALRCDPISGHVSLYWYRQALGQGPEFLTYFNYEAQQDKSGLPNDRFSAERPEGSISTLTIQRTEQRDSAMYRCASTSVRGPVPETQYFGPGTRLLVL.